This T cell receptor (beta chain) comes out of a study of cytomegalovirus exposure and HLA in healthy donors. The ends lost 3 bases at V and 1 base at J; junction bases unmatched: 7. The CDR3 spans 16 residues. CDR1 is SQVTM, CDR2 ANQGSEA, per germline. With respect to this clone: Its specificity is not known.

The PCR contained 60 Vbeta and 13 Jbeta primers. The method was immunoSEQ multiplex PCR; TCRdb's version includes in-frame clones alone and lacks a portion of them. The data contain 95,000 to 150,000 clones, 80% to 90% of them singletons. Whole-study results and caveats: According to the study, 160 or so TCR beta chains were cytomegalovirus-associated.

The receptor comes from a woman in her 30s in good health and CMV-seronegative. J is TRBJ2-3 and V is TRBV29-1; 10 bases line up with TRBD1. What was sequenced was PBMCs. CDR3: CSVDRGQGFRTDTQYF. Here the CDR3 DNA reads TGCAGCGTTGATAGGGGACAGGGGTTTCGCACAGATACGCAGTATTTT.